This T cell receptor (beta chain) was obtained from a study of OX40 agonist ivuxolimab in advanced cancers. Overall study context: The study enrolled dose-escalation patients with hepatocellular carcinoma, melanoma, renal cell or head and neck cancer.

Germline V gives CDR1 MNHNS, CDR2 SASEGT. The CDR3 has 14 residues. Trimming stripped 4 bases from V and 0 bases from J, with 10 bases between. Some clones are missing from TCRdb's copy, which holds only in-frame ones; the method was immunoSEQ multiplex PCR. Altogether roughly 57,000 clones are present, roughly 87% being singletons, with the ten largest covering 16%. Material: CD4+ or CD8+ T cells sorted from blood, obtained in a trial of the OX40 agonist ivuxolimab. This sequence was found in an adult with an advanced solid tumor such as melanoma, head and neck, liver or kidney cancer. This chain connects TRBV6-1 to TRBJ2-7, with a possible D match to TRBD1 (6 bases). The CDR3 DNA follows: TGTGCCAGCAGTGGACAGGTTAGCTCCTACGAGCAGTACTTC. The encoded protein is CASSGQVSSYEQYF.